A single sample gave rise to the 28 T cell receptor beta chains below, sequenced in a study of early T cells in non-severe SARS-CoV-2 infection. TCRdb called the 5' RACE reads again in MiXCR, with one record for every CDR3 protein. The sample includes approximately 65,000 distinct CDR3 sequences, about a tenth of them seen just once. Sample: whole blood. The receptors were sampled from an adult who was a healthcare worker with PCR-confirmed SARS-CoV-2 infection or an uninfected control (not recorded which).

This clonotype occurred many times. This chain links TRBV28 with TRBJ2-6, with a weak D call TRBD1 (6 bases). The length of the CDR3 is 17 residues. CDR1 is MDHEN, CDR2 SYDVKM, per germline. V was clipped by 5 bases and J by 2 bases, with 16 bases between them. DNA of the CDR3: TGTGCCAGCAGTGACCGGGACAATAGACCTGGGGCCAACGTCCTGACTTTC. Its translation is CASSDRDNRPGANVLTF.

This clonotype was counted ten times or more. The chain uses TRBV20-1 and TRBJ2-3; D remains ambiguous. V was cut by 0 bases and J by 7 bases, with 8 bases left in between. The germline gives CDR1 DFQATT, CDR2 SNEGSKA (reference sequence). The CDR3 sequence is 12 residues long. In DNA, the CDR3 is TGCAGTGCTAGAGAGGTTGAGTATACGCAGTATTTT. Protein sequence: CSAREVEYTQYF.

The chain combines TRBV5-1 with TRBJ2-7; 10 bases are shared with TRBD2. The trim removed 6 bases at V and 2 bases at J, leaving 5 bases unmatched. This CDR3 is 14 amino acids long. The V gene's germline CDR1 is SGHRS and CDR2 YFSETQ. Written as DNA, the CDR3 is TGCGCCAGCACCCCTAGCGGGAGTACCTACGAGCAGTACTTC. Translation gives CASTPSGSTYEQYF.

V is TRBV2 and J is TRBJ2-7; 13 bases map to TRBD2. Trimming took 6 bases from V and 5 from J; bases not matched to a gene: 4. This CDR3 is 14 amino acids long. Germline V gene data show CDR1 as SNHLY and CDR2 as FYNNEI. CDR3 nucleotide sequence: TGTGCCAGCAGCGGACTAGCGGGAGCAGACGAGCAGTACTTC. Its translation is CASSGLAGADEQYF.

This clonotype was counted a few times. V is TRBV7-9 and J is TRBJ2-7, with D possibly matching TRBD1 (5 bases). V lost 4 bases and J lost 3, with 13 bases in between. Germline values: CDR1 SEHNR, CDR2 FQNEAQ (reference sequence). The CDR3 covers 14 residues. The CDR3 is CASSSDRRIYEQYF. CDR3 DNA: TGTGCCAGCAGCTCCGACAGACGGATCTACGAGCAGTACTTC.

This clonotype was observed at least ten times. The rearrangement joins TRBV2 to TRBJ2-5; TRBD2 matches at 7 bases. CDR1 and CDR2 (germline): SNHLY, FYNNEI. The CDR3 length is 15 residues. Trimming removed 7 bases from V and 4 bases from J; junction bases left unmatched: 12. The CDR3 region is CASKWVGGSPETQYF. The CDR3 DNA follows: TGTGCCAGCAAGTGGGTGGGAGGGTCCCCAGAGACCCAGTACTTC.

The chain employs TRBV7-8 and TRBJ1-1; no firm D call. Trimming took off 5 bases at V and 5 bases at J, with 18 bases between the two ends. The CDR3 loop spans 15 amino acids. CDR1 SGHVS and CDR2 FQNEAQ come from the germline V gene. CDR3 region: CASSGGRGRWTEAFF. The DNA for the CDR3 is TGTGCCAGCAGCGGTGGGCGAGGGCGGTGGACTGAAGCTTTCTTT.

This clonotype was counted a few times. The chain uses TRBV4-1 and TRBJ2-7, with a tentative D call TRBD2 (6 bases). V was trimmed by 1 base and J by 7 bases, leaving 17 bases between them. Per the germline V gene, CDR1 is MGHRA and CDR2 is YSYEKL. The CDR3 runs 15 residues. The CDR3 spells CASSQVGTAGGEQYF. The CDR3 DNA sequence: TGCGCCAGCAGCCAAGTCGGGACTGCTGGGGGGGAGCAGTACTTC.

In its sample, this clonotype was seen many times. The V call is TRBV10-3, the J call TRBJ2-7; 11 bases map to TRBD1. With 4 bases clipped from V and 3 bases from J, the junction kept 5 bases outside the gene matches. The CDR3 runs to 15 residues. CDR1 ENHRY and CDR2 SYGVKD come from the germline V gene. The CDR3 coding sequence is TGTGCCATCAGTGGGGGACAGGGGGTGAACTACGAGCAGTACTTC. Protein sequence: CAISGGQGVNYEQYF.

The rearrangement links TRBV27 to TRBJ2-3; a possible D gene is TRBD2 (5 bases). The CDR3 loop spans 14 amino acids. CDR1 and CDR2 from the germline V gene are MNHEY and SMNVEV (reference sequence). Trimming took 6 bases from V and 1 from J, leaving 11 bases between them. CDR3 in DNA: TGTGCCAGCAGACCCTATAGCGGCACAGATACGCAGTATTTT. Translating gives CASRPYSGTDTQYF.

This clonotype was detected a few times. The chain has TRBV2 and TRBJ2-7; 7 positions match TRBD2. The CDR3 is 12 amino acids. Germline CDR1 SNHLY, CDR2 FYNNEI. Germline trimming cut 8 bases from V and 5 bases from J; bases unmatched to any gene: 6. In DNA form, the CDR3 reads TGTGCCAGCGGGGGGGTATCGGACGAGCAGTACTTC. Translated: CASGGVSDEQYF.

This clonotype has more than one count but fewer than ten. The chain uses TRBV28 and TRBJ1-1; D is uncertain. V was cut by 6 bases and J by 4 bases, with 9 bases left in between. The CDR3 sequence is 12 residues long. Germline CDR1 reads MDHEN; CDR2 reads SYDVKM. The CDR3 region is CASRGYRTEAFF. The CDR3, as DNA: TGTGCCAGCAGGGGGTACCGCACTGAAGCTTTCTTT. The full variable domain, rest sourced from reference TRBV28 and TRBJ1-1, is DVKVTQSSRYLVKRTGEKVFLECVQDMDHENMFWYRQDPGLGLRLIYFSYDVKMKEKGDIPEGYSVSREKKERFSLILESASTNQTSMYLCASRGYRTEAFFGQGTRLTVV.

This clonotype was detected ten times or more. This chain connects TRBV7-2 to TRBJ1-6; D unresolved. Trimming cost V 1 base and J 10 bases, with 11 bases left between them. The CDR3 covers 14 residues. Germline CDR1 SGHTA, CDR2 FQGNSA. The CDR3 DNA sequence: TGTGCCAGCAGCTTAGAGAGGGCGGAATCACCCCTCCACTTT. This translates into CASSLERAESPLHF. Combining the CDR3 with reference TRBV7-2 and TRBJ1-6 gives the whole variable domain GAGVSQSPSNKVTEKGKDVELRCDPISGHTALYWYRQSLGQGLEFLIYFQGNSAPDKSGLPSDRFSAERTGGSVSTLTIQRTQQEDSAVYLCASSLERAESPLHFGNGTRLTVT.

In this sample, this clonotype turned up a few times. CDR3 loop: CSARDRMTSGPTDTQYF. For the CDR3, the DNA is TGCAGTGCTAGAGATAGAATGACTAGCGGCCCCACAGATACGCAGTATTTT. The chain recombines TRBV20-1 with TRBJ2-3, with 9 positions matching TRBD2. V lost 0 bases to trimming and J lost 2 bases; unmatched junction nucleotides: 9. The length of the CDR3 is 17 residues. Looked up from germline, CDR1 is DFQATT and CDR2 is SNEGSKA (reference sequence).

The chain combines TRBV12-3 or TRBV12-4 with TRBJ1-5; weak D call: TRBD1 (5 bases). The CDR3 runs 14 residues. The V end was cut by 3 bases, the J end by 5 bases, with 11 bases between. DNA of the CDR3: TGTGCCAGCAGTTTTGGAGGGGTCGATCAGCCCCAGCATTTT. Translated: CASSFGGVDQPQHF.

The gene calls are TRBV5-6 and TRBJ2-3; D remains ambiguous. Germline V gene lookup returns CDR1 SGHDT and CDR2 YYEEEE. V shed 1 base and J shed 6 bases, with 9 bases lying between them. This CDR3 has 13 amino acids. The CDR3 is CASSLKFGDTQYF. In DNA form, the CDR3 reads TGTGCCAGCAGCTTGAAGTTTGGGGATACGCAGTATTTT.

This clonotype was detected only a few times. The chain employs TRBV6-2 or TRBV6-3 and TRBJ2-1; D gene uncertain. This CDR3 is 14 amino acids long. The V gene's germline CDR1 is MNHEY and CDR2 SVGEGT. V was shortened by 0 bases and J by 4 bases, with 7 bases between the two germline ends. The DNA for the CDR3 is TGTGCCAGCAGTTACTCGAAGGATTACAATGAGCAGTTCTTC. It codes for CASSYSKDYNEQFF.

The rearrangement uses TRBV18 and TRBJ2-3; the D gene is possibly TRBD1 (5 bases). Trimming took off 3 bases at V and 4 bases at J, with 11 bases between the two ends. Looked up from germline, CDR1 is KGHSH and CDR2 is LQKENI. The CDR3 is 14 amino acids. The CDR3: CASSPTVSPDTQYF. The CDR3 DNA sequence: TGTGCCAGCTCACCGACAGTTAGCCCAGATACGCAGTATTTT.

At least ten counts were recorded for this clonotype. The rearrangement links TRBV29-1 to TRBJ1-5; the D is unclear. The germline V and J ends were trimmed by 5 bases and 4 bases, with 12 bases remaining between them. Germline lookup yields CDR1 SQVTM and CDR2 ANQGSEA. CDR3 length: 13 amino acids. CDR3 in amino acids: CSVTTGGNQPQHF. In DNA form, the CDR3 reads TGCAGCGTTACGACCGGAGGGAATCAGCCCCAGCATTTT.

The chain links TRBV20-1 to TRBJ2-2; D unclear. Germline V gene data show CDR1 as DFQATT and CDR2 as SNEGSKA (reference sequence). The CDR3 runs to 13 residues. The V end lost 3 bases, the J end lost 7 bases, and 12 bases lay between the germline ends. In nucleotides, the CDR3 is TGCAGTGCTAGTGGAGCCTCCTTCGGGGAGCTGTTTTTT. Its translation: CSASGASFGELFF.

The table lists this clonotype with a few counts. V usage is TRBV28 and J usage is TRBJ2-7; tentatively, D is TRBD1 (6 bases). CDR1 is MDHEN and CDR2 is SYDVKM in the germline V gene. The CDR3 length is 17 residues. V lost 2 bases and J lost 3, with 20 bases in between. CDR3 sequence (DNA): TGTGCCAGCAGTTTAGGACGTTGGAGGACAGTCTACTACGAGCAGTACTTC. Encoded protein: CASSLGRWRTVYYEQYF.

The CDR3 spells CASSFSNQPQHF. The CDR3 bases are TGTGCCAGCAGTTTCAGCAATCAGCCCCAGCATTTT. The V gene is TRBV12-3 or TRBV12-4, the J gene TRBJ1-5, with D hard to call. This CDR3 is 12 amino acids long. Trimming shortened V by 3 bases and J by 1 base, and 1 base separated the two germline ends.

The rearrangement joins TRBV10-3 to TRBJ2-5; 9 bases map to TRBD2. Germline V gene sequence: CDR1 ENHRY, CDR2 SYGVKD. V trimming: 6 bases; J trimming: 5 bases; junction bases outside the gene matches: 10. This CDR3 region has 15 residues. The CDR3 loop reads CAIREAGLATETQYF. For the CDR3, the DNA is TGTGCCATCAGGGAAGCGGGACTAGCCACCGAGACCCAGTACTTC.

This clonotype showed up many times. The gene calls are TRBV20-1 and TRBJ1-2; D perhaps matches TRBD1 (5 bases). V lost 0 bases, J lost 8 bases, and 19 bases lay in between. Looked up from germline, CDR1 is DFQATT and CDR2 is SNEGSKA (reference sequence). This CDR3 has 15 residues. The CDR3: CSARDPYIGAEGYTF. The CDR3 DNA reads as TGCAGTGCTAGAGATCCCTACATAGGGGCGGAAGGCTACACCTTC.

This clonotype was seen many times. The chain has TRBV12-3 or TRBV12-4 and TRBJ2-6; 10 bases fit TRBD1. Losses at the gene ends were 7 bases for V and 2 bases for J; bases not matched to a gene: 8. CDR3 length equals 17 residues. The CDR3 bases are TGTGCCAGCACCCGGGACAGGGGATTTACTGGGGCCAACGTCCTGACTTTC. As protein: CASTRDRGFTGANVLTF.

There are many counts of this clonotype. The chain employs TRBV7-9 and TRBJ1-1; no clear D. CDR3 length: 13 amino acids. Deletions cut 2 bases from V and 1 base from J, with 5 bases between. The germline gives CDR1 SEHNR, CDR2 FQNEAQ (reference sequence). Written as DNA, the CDR3 is TGTGCCAGCAGCTTACAGCAGAACACTGAAGCTTTCTTT. This sequence encodes CASSLQQNTEAFF.

The chain couples TRBV6-1 to TRBJ2-3; D is undetermined. Germline V gene lookup returns CDR1 MNHNS and CDR2 SASEGT. CDR3 length: 12 residues. V shed 2 bases and J shed 14 bases, with 14 bases lying between them. CDR3 in DNA: TGTGCCAGCAGTGAAAGATTTGGTAGATGGTATTTT. Translated: CASSERFGRWYF.

This chain links TRBV2 with TRBJ2-7; either TRBD1 or TRBD2 may supply D (5 bases each). The CDR3 has 14 amino acids. CDR1 is SNHLY, CDR2 FYNNEI, per germline. Between the trimmed V and J ends, which lost 7 bases and 6 bases, there was a span of 19 bases. The DNA for the CDR3 is TGTGCCAGCAATTTGGGGACCGCAAGGAGCGAGCAGTACTTC. Protein: CASNLGTARSEQYF.